A single TCR beta chain is shown here with its context. Germline trimming cut 1 base from V and 3 bases from J; bases unmatched to any gene: 6. The CDR3 is made up of 16 amino acids. Looked up from germline, CDR1 is MGHRA and CDR2 is YSYEKL. These data originate in a study of blood T cell repertoires in COVID-19. Study information: Whether acute or convalescent, the COVID-19 samples came from the United States, Italy and Spain.

The authors' processing: Estimates of nucleated cell counts were drawn from the amplification of reference gene primers. Produced via immunoSEQ multiplex PCR; TCRdb's table is partial and in-frame only. That table furnishes V, J and clone size, whereas the DNA furnished D and trimming. The table lists 300,000 or so clones, roughly 90% of them singletons. The chain is built from TRBV4-1 and TRBJ1-1; 9 bases agree with TRBD1. The TCR originated in a man aged 18-30 years who had recovered from COVID-19. The specimen sequenced was peripheral blood. In DNA form, the CDR3 reads TGCGCCAGCAGCCAAGCTACAGGGGGCGCGGACACTGAAGCTTTCTTT. Its protein is CASSQATGGADTEAFF.